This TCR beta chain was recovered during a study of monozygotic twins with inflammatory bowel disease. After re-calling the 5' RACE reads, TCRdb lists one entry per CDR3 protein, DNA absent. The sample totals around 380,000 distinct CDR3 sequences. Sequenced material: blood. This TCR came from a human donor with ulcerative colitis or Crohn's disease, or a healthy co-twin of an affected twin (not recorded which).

The CDR3 here is CSASPGTGNGYTF. The J gene is TRBJ1-2, the V gene TRBV20-1; as DNA is missing, the TRBD1 call by TCRdb cannot be tested. Per germline, CDR1 DFQATT and CDR2 SNEGSKA (reference sequence). The CDR3 is 13 residues long.